This T cell receptor beta chain was sequenced during a study of follicular helper T cells after annual influenza vaccination. Study at large: Sampling occurred days 0, 7 and 28 after each influenza vaccination.

Study-wide points: Successive annual vaccinations recalled a recurrent oligoclonal ICOS+CD38+ cTfh response with influenza-specific clonotypes.

Regarding this clone: Its antigen is currently unknown.

Sequencing of TCRB used Survey level resolution. Libraries were prepared by immunoSEQ multiplex PCR; TCRdb keeps only in-frame clonotypes and omits some of them. Of about 500 clones listed, 80% to 85% are singletons. The CDR3 is 15 residues long. Per germline, CDR1 MDHEN and CDR2 SYDVKM. V dropped 3 bases and J dropped 4 bases, with 16 bases sitting between them. Time point in this sample: 2015-2016 season, 7 days after influenza vaccination. Sample: CXCR5+ CD38+ circulating T follicular helper cells from blood, taken 7 days after influenza vaccination. The subset is: circulating Tfh, non-naive CD4+CXCR5+PD-1+ (ICOS+CD38+ or ICOS-CD38-). This sequence joins TRBV28 and TRBJ2-7, with D perhaps being TRBD1 or TRBD2 (5 bases each). The receptor's source is an adult who received the influenza vaccine. The CDR3 DNA reads TGTGCCAGCAGTTTCACCGGGACCCGGGTGTACGAGCAGTACTTC. It translates to CASSFTGTRVYEQYF.